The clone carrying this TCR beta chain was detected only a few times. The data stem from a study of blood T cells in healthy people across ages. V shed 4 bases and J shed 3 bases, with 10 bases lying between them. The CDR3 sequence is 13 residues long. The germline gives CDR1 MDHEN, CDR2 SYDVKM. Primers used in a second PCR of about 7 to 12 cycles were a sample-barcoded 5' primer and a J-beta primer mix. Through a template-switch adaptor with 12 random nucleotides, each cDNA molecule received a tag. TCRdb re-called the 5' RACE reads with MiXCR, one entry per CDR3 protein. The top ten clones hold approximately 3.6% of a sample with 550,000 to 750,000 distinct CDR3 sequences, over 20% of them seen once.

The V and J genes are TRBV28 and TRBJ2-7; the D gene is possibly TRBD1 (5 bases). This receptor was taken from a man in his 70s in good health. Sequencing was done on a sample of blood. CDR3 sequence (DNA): TGTGCCAGCAGTTCCGTCGACAGCTACGAGCAGTACTTC. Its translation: CASSSVDSYEQYF. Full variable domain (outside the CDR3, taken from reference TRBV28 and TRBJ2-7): DVKVTQSSRYLVKRTGEKVFLECVQDMDHENMFWYRQDPGLGLRLIYFSYDVKMKEKGDIPEGYSVSREKKERFSLILESASTNQTSMYLCASSSVDSYEQYFGPGTRLTVT.